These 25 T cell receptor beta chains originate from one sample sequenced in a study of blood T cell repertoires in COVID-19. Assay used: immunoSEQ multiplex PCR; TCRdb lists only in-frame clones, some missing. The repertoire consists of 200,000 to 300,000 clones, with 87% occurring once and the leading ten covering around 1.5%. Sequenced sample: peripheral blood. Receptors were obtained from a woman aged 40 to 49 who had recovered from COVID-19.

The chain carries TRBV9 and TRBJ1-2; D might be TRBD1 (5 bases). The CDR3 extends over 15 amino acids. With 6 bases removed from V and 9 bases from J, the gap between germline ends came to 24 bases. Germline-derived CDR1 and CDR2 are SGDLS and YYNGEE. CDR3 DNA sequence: TGTGCCAGCACCCCAGAAGGAGCCAGGGCTGTGCGCTACACCTTC. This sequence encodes CASTPEGARAVRYTF.

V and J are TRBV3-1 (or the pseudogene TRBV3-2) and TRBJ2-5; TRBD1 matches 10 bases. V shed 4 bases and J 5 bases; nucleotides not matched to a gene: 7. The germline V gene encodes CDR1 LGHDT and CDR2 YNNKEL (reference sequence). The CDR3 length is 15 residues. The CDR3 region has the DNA TGTGCCAGCAGCCTCGCCGGGACAGGGGTCGAGACCCAGTACTTC. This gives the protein CASSLAGTGVETQYF.

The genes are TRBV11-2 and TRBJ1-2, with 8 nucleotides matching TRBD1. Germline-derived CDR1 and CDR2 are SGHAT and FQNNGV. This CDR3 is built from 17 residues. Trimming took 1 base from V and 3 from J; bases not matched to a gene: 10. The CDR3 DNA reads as TGTGCCAGCAGCTTAGGGCCCGGACAGGGTTTAGACTATGGCTACACCTTC. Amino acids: CASSLGPGQGLDYGYTF.

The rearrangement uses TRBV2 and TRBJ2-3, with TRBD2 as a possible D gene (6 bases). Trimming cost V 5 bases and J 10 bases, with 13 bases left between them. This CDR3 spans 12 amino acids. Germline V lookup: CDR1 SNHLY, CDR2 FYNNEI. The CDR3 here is CASSISGLAQYF. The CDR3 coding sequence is TGTGCCAGCAGTATTTCGGGACTGGCGCAGTATTTT. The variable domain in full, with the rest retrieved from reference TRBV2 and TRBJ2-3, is EPEVTQTPSHQVTQMGQEVILRCVPISNHLYFYWYRQILGQKVEFLVSFYNNEISEKSEIFDDQFSVERPDGSNFTLKIRSTKLEDSAMYFCASSISGLAQYFGPGTRLTVL.

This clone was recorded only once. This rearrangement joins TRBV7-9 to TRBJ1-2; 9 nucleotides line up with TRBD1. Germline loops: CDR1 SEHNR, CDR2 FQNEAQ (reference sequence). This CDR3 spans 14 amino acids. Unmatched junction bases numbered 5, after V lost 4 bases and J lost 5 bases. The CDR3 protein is CASSSGQGFYGYTF. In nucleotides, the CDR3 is TGTGCCAGCAGCTCCGGACAGGGGTTTTATGGCTACACCTTC.

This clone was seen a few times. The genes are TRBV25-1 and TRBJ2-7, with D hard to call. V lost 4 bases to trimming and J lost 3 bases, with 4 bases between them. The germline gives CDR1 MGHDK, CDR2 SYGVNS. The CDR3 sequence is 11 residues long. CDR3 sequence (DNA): TGTGCCAGCAGTGCCCTCTACGAGCAGTACTTC. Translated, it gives CASSALYEQYF.

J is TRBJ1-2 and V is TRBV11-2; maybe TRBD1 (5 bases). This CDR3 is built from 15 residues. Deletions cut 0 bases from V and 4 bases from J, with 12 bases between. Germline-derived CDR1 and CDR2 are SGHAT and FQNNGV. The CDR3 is CASSLDLDRPYGYTF. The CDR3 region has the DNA TGTGCCAGCAGCTTAGATCTTGACAGACCCTATGGCTACACCTTC. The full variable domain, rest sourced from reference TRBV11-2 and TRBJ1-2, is EAGVAQSPRYKIIEKRQSVAFWCNPISGHATLYWYQQILGQGPKLLIQFQNNGVVDDSQLPKDRFSAERLKGVDSTLKIQPAKLEDSAVYLCASSLDLDRPYGYTFGSGTRLTVV.

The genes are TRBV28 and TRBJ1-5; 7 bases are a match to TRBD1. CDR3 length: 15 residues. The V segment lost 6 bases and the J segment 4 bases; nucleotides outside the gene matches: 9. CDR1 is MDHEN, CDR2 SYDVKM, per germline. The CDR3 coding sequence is TGTGCCAGCAGCGTACCCAGGGGGACTAATCAGCCCCAGCATTTT. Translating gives CASSVPRGTNQPQHF.

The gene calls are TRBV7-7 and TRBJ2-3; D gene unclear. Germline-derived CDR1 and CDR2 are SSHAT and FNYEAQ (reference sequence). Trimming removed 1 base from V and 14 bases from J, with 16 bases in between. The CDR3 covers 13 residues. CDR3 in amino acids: CASSLEMSSESYF. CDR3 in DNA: TGTGCCAGCAGCTTAGAAATGTCCTCTGAGTCGTATTTT.

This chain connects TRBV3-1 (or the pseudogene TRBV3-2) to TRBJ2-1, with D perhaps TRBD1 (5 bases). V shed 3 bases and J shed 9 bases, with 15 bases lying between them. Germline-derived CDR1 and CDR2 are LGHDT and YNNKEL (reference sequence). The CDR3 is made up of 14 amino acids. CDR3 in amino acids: CASSHLGVRSEQFF. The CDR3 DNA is TGTGCCAGCAGCCACCTAGGGGTCAGAAGTGAGCAGTTCTTC.

CDR3 in amino acids: CASSDGVWQGNYGYTF. CDR3 DNA sequence: TGTGCCAGCAGCGATGGCGTGTGGCAGGGTAACTATGGCTACACCTTC. The V and J genes are TRBV9 and TRBJ1-2, with D maybe TRBD1 (5 bases). Trimming took off 3 bases at V and 1 base at J, with 16 bases between the two ends. The germline CDR1 and CDR2 sequences are SGDLS and YYNGEE. CDR3 length: 16 residues.

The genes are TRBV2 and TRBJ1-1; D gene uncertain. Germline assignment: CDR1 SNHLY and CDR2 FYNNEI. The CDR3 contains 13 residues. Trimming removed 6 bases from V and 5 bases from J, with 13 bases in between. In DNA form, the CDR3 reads TGTGCCAGCAGGCCTGAGCGAGGGACTGAAGCTTTCTTT. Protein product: CASRPERGTEAFF. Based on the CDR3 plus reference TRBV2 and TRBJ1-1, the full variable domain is EPEVTQTPSHQVTQMGQEVILRCVPISNHLYFYWYRQILGQKVEFLVSFYNNEISEKSEIFDDQFSVERPDGSNFTLKIRSTKLEDSAMYFCASRPERGTEAFFGQGTRLTVV.

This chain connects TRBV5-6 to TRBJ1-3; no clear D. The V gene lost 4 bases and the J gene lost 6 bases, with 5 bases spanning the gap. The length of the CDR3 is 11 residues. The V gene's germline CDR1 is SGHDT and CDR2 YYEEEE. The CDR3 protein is CASSLANTIYF. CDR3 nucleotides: TGTGCCAGCAGCCTAGCAAACACCATATATTTT.

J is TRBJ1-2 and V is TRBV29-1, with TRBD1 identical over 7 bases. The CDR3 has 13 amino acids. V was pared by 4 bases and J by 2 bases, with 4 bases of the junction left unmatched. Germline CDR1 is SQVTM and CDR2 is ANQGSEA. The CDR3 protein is CSVGGQINYGYTF. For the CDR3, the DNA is TGCAGCGTTGGGGGACAGATAAACTATGGCTACACCTTC. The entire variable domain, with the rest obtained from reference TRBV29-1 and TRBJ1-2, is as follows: SAVISQKPSRDICQRGTSLTIQCQVDSQVTMMFWYRQQPGQSLTLIATANQGSEATYESGFVIDKFPISRPNLTFSTLTVSNMSPEDSSIYLCSVGGQINYGYTFGSGTRLTVV.

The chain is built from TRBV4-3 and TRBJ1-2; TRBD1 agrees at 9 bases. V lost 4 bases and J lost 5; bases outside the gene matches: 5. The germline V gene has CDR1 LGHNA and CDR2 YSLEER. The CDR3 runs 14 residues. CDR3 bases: TGCGCCAGCAGCCCGGGACAGGGACCATATGGCTACACCTTC. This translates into CASSPGQGPYGYTF.

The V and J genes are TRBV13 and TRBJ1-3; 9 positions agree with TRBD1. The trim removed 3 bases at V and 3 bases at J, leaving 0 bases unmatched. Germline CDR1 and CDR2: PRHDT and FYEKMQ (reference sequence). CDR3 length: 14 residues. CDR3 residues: CASSLTGGGNTIYF. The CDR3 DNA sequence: TGTGCCAGCAGCTTGACAGGGGGTGGAAACACCATATATTTT.

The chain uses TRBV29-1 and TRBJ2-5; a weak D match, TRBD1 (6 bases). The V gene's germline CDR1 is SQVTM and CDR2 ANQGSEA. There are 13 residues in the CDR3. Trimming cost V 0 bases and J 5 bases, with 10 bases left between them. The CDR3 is CSVEEQGGETQYF. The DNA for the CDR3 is TGCAGCGTTGAAGAACAGGGTGGGGAGACCCAGTACTTC. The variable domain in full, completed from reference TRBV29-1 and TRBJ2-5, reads SAVISQKPSRDICQRGTSLTIQCQVDSQVTMMFWYRQQPGQSLTLIATANQGSEATYESGFVIDKFPISRPNLTFSTLTVSNMSPEDSSIYLCSVEEQGGETQYFGPGTRLLVL.

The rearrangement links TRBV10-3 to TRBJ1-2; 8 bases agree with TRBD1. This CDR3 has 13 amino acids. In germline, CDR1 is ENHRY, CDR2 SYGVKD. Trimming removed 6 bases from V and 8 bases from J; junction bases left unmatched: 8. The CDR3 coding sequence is TGTGCCATCAGCGGACAGGGTCAAGGAGGCTACACCTTC. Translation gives CAISGQGQGGYTF.

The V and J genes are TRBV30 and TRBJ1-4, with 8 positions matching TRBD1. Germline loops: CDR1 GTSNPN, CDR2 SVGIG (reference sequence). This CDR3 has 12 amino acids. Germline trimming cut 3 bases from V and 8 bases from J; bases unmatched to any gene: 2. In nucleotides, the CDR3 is TGTGCCTGGAGGCAGGGGGCGGAAAAACTGTTTTTT. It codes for CAWRQGAEKLFF.

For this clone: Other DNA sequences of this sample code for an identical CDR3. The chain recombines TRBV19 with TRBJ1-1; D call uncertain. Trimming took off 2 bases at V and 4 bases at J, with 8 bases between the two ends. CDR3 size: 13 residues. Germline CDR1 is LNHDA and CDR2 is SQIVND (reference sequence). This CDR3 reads CASSIRRGTEAFF. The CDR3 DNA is TGTGCCAGTAGTATACGACGAGGCACTGAAGCTTTCTTT.

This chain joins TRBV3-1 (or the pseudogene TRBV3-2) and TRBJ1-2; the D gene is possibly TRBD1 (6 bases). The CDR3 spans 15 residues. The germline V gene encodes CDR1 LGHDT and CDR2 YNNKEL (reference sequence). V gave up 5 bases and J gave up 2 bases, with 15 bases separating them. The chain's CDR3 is CASSSRGEGNYGYTF. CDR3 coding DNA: TGTGCCAGCAGCTCGAGGGGGGAGGGGAACTATGGCTACACCTTC.

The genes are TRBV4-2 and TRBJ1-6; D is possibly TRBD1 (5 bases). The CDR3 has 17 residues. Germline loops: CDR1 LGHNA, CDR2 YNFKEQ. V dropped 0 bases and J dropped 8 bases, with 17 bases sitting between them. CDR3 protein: CASSQDGGGGMDSPLHF. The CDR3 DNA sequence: TGTGCCAGCAGCCAAGATGGGGGAGGTGGGATGGATTCACCCCTCCACTTT.

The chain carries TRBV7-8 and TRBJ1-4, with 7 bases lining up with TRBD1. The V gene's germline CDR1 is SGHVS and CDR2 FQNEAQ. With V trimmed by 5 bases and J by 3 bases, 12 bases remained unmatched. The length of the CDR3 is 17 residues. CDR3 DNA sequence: TGTGCCAGCAGCATGGAAGGGGGCAGTGGGGCTAATGAAAAACTGTTTTTT. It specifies CASSMEGGSGANEKLFF. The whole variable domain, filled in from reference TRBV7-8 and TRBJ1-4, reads GAGVSQSPRYKVAKRGQDVALRCDPISGHVSLFWYQQALGQGPEFLTYFQNEAQLDKSGLPSDRFFAERPEGSVSTLKIQRTQQEDSAVYLCASSMEGGSGANEKLFFGSGTQLSVL.

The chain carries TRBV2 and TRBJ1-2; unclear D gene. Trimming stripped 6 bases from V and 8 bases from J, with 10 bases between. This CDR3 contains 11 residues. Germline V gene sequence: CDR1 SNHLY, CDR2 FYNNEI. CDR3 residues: CASRGGSGYTF. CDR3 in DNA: TGTGCCAGCAGAGGCGGTTCCGGCTACACCTTC.

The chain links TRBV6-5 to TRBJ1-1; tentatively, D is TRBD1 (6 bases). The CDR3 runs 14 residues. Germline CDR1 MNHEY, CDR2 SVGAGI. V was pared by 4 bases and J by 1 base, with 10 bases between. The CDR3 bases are TGTGCCAGCAGTTTGGACAGCAGGAACACTGAAGCTTTCTTT. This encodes CASSLDSRNTEAFF.